This paragraph covers one TCR beta chain sequence. At least ten counts were recorded for this clonotype. Its antigen has not been determined. One base away there is no much larger clone; base qualities are not given. These data come from a study of T-cell reconstitution after alpha-beta-depleted transplantation in children (dated by TCRdb to about 2016). Background for the entire study: T-cell immune reconstitution after TCRalphabeta/CD19-depleted allogeneic hematopoietic cell transplantation in children was quantitatively tracked in the study by means of TCR repertoire profiling. The study at large found these results: The apparently early recovery of alphabetaT-cell counts about two months after transplant reportedly depended on only several hundred rapidly expanded clones that came from non-depleted graft cells. The high TCRbeta diversity at day 60 in some patients was ascribed to recipient T cells and intrathymic progenitors that had survived conditioning. Over the following months the frequencies of hyperexpanded clones went down, and after one year T-cell counts and TCRbeta diversity were mostly credited to newly produced T cells.

The sample's treatment or condition label is to be understood as: allogeneic hematopoietic cell transplantation with graft depleted of TCRalphabeta T cells and CD19 B cells. Transplant recipients were children who received TCRalphabeta/CD19-depleted allogeneic hematopoietic cell grafts. Germline trimming: 3 bases from V, 2 bases from J; junction bases outside gene matches: 2. The CDR3 has 14 amino acids, counting the end cysteine and phenylalanine. The only DNA kept is the CDR3, 42 bases in frame from the first base. For CDR1 and CDR2, the germline V gene lists LGHNA and YNFKEQ. Library creation used PCR. The instrument given in TCRdb is Illumina HiSeq 2500. TCR libraries were prepared with molecular barcoding, using unique molecular identifiers to normalize TCRbeta repertoire quantification. Through fastp at Q25 and MiXCR, TCRdb rebuilt clones from the public reads, retaining in-frame beta chains. Rows merge per CDR3 protein into single entries with the most common DNA and genes. For this sample there are approximately 270,000 distinct CDR3 sequences; under 30% appear just once. More than 4.5% of the sample is in the top ten clones.

The source was PBMCs, mostly from graft donor cells, collected 360 days after TCRalphabeta/CD19-depleted stem cell transplant. This clonotype originated in a female patient aged 2-15 years who had a stem cell transplant for congenital amegakaryocytic thrombocytopenia, so the T cells may come from the graft donor. Here the chain combines TRBV4-2 and TRBJ2-7; 9 central bases correspond to TRBD1. This receptor has the CDR3 CASSQGTGTYEQYF. The sequenced DNA: TGTGCCAGCAGCCAGGGGACAGGGACCTACGAGCAGTACTTC.